These T cell receptor beta chains were read from a single sample in a study of metastatic and nonmetastatic thyroid tumors. Using MiXCR, TCRdb re-called clones from the PCR reads. The sample holds about 33,000 clones; about a tenth are singletons and the top ten take about a sixth. The sample was blood. The receptors were gathered from a female donor with papillary thyroid cancer or a benign thyroid nodule (not recorded which). Some clones in this sample may be carry-over from other donors' samples. CDR3s include the opening cysteine and the closing phenylalanine or tryptophan. Fields, in order: D gene, V gene, clone size, J gene, CDR3 DNA, CDR3 protein. A D gene is named only where the DNA matches it firmly. Rows give clone size only sometimes, using once, few, many, or a class for an expanded clone.

>TRBD2|TRBV5-1|many|TRBJ2-7
TGCGCCAGCAGCTTGGAGGTAGCGGGAGGCGGCGAGCAGTACTTC
CASSLEVAGGGEQYF
>TRBD1|TRBV6-1|many|TRBJ2-7
TGTGCCAGCAGTACGAAACCGGGACAGATTATAATCGAGCAGTACTTC
CASSTKPGQIIIEQYF
>-|TRBV6-2/TRBV6-3|many|TRBJ2-1
TGTGCCAGCAGAGACACGGGCCGCGGCAATGAGCAGTTCTTC
CASRDTGRGNEQFF
>TRBD2|TRBV28|few|TRBJ2-3
TGTGCCAGCAGTTCCCCCGTGTTGCTAGCGGGGACAGATACGCAGTATTTT
CASSSPVLLAGTDTQYF
>-|TRBV6-1|many|TRBJ1-2
TGTGCCAGCAGTGACGGGACCTCTTATGACTACACCTTC
CASSDGTSYDYTF
>-|TRBV6-4|few|TRBJ1-1
TGTGCCAGCAGTGCGTTTGGGGTCACTGAAGCTTTCTTT
CASSAFGVTEAFF
>-|TRBV11-1|many|TRBJ1-2
TGTGCCAGCAGCCATACGAATACGGAAGGGGGAGACGGCTACACCTTC
CASSHTNTEGGDGYTF
>TRBD1|TRBV28|-|TRBJ2-7
TGTGCCAGCAGTCCGGACTCAGGGGGCTACGAGCAGTACTTC
CASSPDSGGYEQYF
>TRBD2|TRBV9|many|TRBJ2-5
TGTGCCAGCAGCGTAGCCCCCCTCGCGGGAGGCGGAGAGACCCAGTACTTC
CASSVAPLAGGGETQYF
>TRBD1|TRBV12-3/TRBV12-4|medium-sized|TRBJ2-7
TGTGCCAGCAGTCGAATGGGACAGGGTCGATTTCCCTACGAGCAGTACTTC
CASSRMGQGRFPYEQYF
>TRBD1|TRBV28|many|TRBJ2-1
TGTGCCAGCAGTTTGGGGGACAGGCCTTACAATGAGCAGTTCTTC
CASSLGDRPYNEQFF
>TRBD1|TRBV15|many|TRBJ2-7
TGTGCCACCAGCAGAGACCTGGGGACAGCACTTAACTACGAGCAGTACTTC
CATSRDLGTALNYEQYF
>TRBD2|TRBV9|few|TRBJ2-1
TGTGCCAGCAGCGGAGAAGCGGGAGTAAAATATAATGAGCAGCTCTTC
CASSGEAGVKYNEQLF
>TRBD1|TRBV5-5|few|TRBJ2-7
TGTGCCAGCAGCCCCGGACAGGGGATGGGCGAGCAGTACTTC
CASSPGQGMGEQYF
>-|TRBV6-2/TRBV6-3|many|TRBJ2-1
TGTGCCAGCAGTATTTCAATGGTAGGAAATGAGCAGTTCTTC
CASSISMVGNEQFF
>-|TRBV6-5|-|TRBJ2-3
TGTGCCAGCAGTTACCGAAGCACAGATATTCAGTATTTT
CASSYRSTDIQYF
>TRBD2|TRBV10-3|many|TRBJ2-3
TGTGCCATCAGCGCTAGCGGGAGTAAGGCAGATACGCAGTATTTT
CAISASGSKADTQYF
>-|TRBV5-1|many|TRBJ1-1
TGCGCCAGCAGCTTGAACGGGGGCGGCAGGAGCACTGAAGCTTTCTTT
CASSLNGGGRSTEAFF
>-|TRBV7-9|many|TRBJ1-1
TGTGCCAGCAGCTCAAGGGTCTTCAGCACTGAAGCTTTCTTT
CASSSRVFSTEAFF
>-|TRBV7-3|many|TRBJ1-6
TGTGCCAGCAGCTCAGACGGTAATTCACCCCTCCACTTT
CASSSDGNSPLHF
>TRBD2|TRBV7-3|many|TRBJ2-1
TGTGCCAGCAGCTCAACGACTAGCGGCTACAATGAGCAGTTCTTC
CASSSTTSGYNEQFF
>TRBD2|TRBV28|few|TRBJ2-7
TGTGCCAGCCAGAAAACAGGGACTAGCGGGAGGGGGTGGCAGTACTTC
CASQKTGTSGRGWQYF
>-|TRBV27|many|TRBJ1-5
TGTGCCAGCAGTTTACAGGGGTTTCGCGAGCAGCCCCAGCATTTT
CASSLQGFREQPQHF
>-|TRBV27|many|TRBJ1-1
TGTGCCAGCAGTTTAGGTTGGGGGAATTTGAACACTGAAGCTTTCTTT
CASSLGWGNLNTEAFF
>-|TRBV5-5|many|TRBJ2-3
TGTGCCAGCATTGCGGGGGCCAGCACAGATACGCAGTATTTT
CASIAGASTDTQYF
>-|TRBV6-1|few|TRBJ1-2
TGTGCCAGCAGCGACCGACGGGGGCACTATGGCTACACCTTC
CASSDRRGHYGYTF
>-|TRBV5-1|many|TRBJ2-5
TGCGCCAGCAGCTTGGTCGGACGCCGTTGGACCCAGTACTTC
CASSLVGRRWTQYF
>TRBD2|TRBV20-1|-|TRBJ2-1
TGCAGTGCAACCTCCGCGCGGGGACTAGCGGGAGGGGATTACAATGAGCAGTTCTTC
CSATSARGLAGGDYNEQFF
>TRBD1|TRBV3-1|many|TRBJ2-7
TGTGCCAGCAGCCTCCGGACAGGGCTGAACGAGCAGTACTTC
CASSLRTGLNEQYF
>-|TRBV24-1|many|TRBJ1-5
TGTGCCACACAGAGCCGGGACTTCAATCAGCCCCAGCATTTT
CATQSRDFNQPQHF
>-|TRBV9|-|TRBJ2-3
TGTGCCAGCAGCCCGGGACCATCGGGGGATACGCAGTATTTT
CASSPGPSGDTQYF
>TRBD2|TRBV6-2/TRBV6-3|many|TRBJ2-3
TGTGCCAGCAGTCCACTGGGGACTAGCGCCACAGATACGCAGTATTTT
CASSPLGTSATDTQYF
>-|TRBV12-3/TRBV12-4|medium-sized|TRBJ2-2
TGTGCCAGCAGACGGGGAGGGGAGCTGTTTTTT
CASRRGGELFF
>TRBD2|TRBV7-2|many|TRBJ2-7
TGTGCCAGCACCACTTCGACTAGCAGGCAGTACTTC
CASTTSTSRQYF
>-|TRBV11-2|many|TRBJ1-6
TGTGCCAGCAGCTCGGTTAAGGGGTATGATTCACCCCTCCACTTT
CASSSVKGYDSPLHF
>-|TRBV20-1|many|TRBJ2-7
TGCAGTGCTAGATTTCAGGGGGAGGGGTACGAGCAGTACTTC
CSARFQGEGYEQYF
>-|TRBV7-2|many|TRBJ2-3
TGTGCCAGCAGCCCCGGGGGCGGGGGCACAGATACGCAGTATTTT
CASSPGGGGTDTQYF
>TRBD2|TRBV6-1|-|TRBJ2-1
TGTGCCAGCAGTGGCTCACTAGCGGGAAAACTCTACAATGAGCAGTTCTTC
CASSGSLAGKLYNEQFF